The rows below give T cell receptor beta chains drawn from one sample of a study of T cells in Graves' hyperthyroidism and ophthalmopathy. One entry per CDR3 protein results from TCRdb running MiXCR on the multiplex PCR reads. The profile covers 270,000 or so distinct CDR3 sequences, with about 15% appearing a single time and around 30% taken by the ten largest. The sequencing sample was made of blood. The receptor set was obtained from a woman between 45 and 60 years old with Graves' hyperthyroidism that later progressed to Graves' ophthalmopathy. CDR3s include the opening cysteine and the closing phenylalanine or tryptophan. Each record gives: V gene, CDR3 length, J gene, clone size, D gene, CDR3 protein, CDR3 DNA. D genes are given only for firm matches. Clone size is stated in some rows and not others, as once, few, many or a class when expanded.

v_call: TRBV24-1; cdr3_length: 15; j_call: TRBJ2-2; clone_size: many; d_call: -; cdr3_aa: CATSDFSGNTGELFF; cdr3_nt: TGTGCCACCAGTGATTTTAGCGGAAACACCGGGGAGCTGTTTTTT
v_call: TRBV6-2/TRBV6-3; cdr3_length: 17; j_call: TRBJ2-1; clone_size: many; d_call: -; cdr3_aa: CASSPVRRHLSYNEQFF; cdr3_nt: TGTGCCAGCAGCCCCGTCCGTAGACATCTCTCCTACAATGAGCAGTTCTTC
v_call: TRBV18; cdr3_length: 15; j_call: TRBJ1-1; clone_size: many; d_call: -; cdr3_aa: CASSPYSGGDTEAFF; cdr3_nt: TGTGCCAGCTCACCATATAGCGGCGGGGACACTGAAGCTTTCTTT
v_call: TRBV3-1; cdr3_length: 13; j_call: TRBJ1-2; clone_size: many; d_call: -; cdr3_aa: CASSQGQGVGYTF; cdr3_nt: TGTGCCAGCAGCCAAGGCCAGGGAGTCGGCTACACCTTC
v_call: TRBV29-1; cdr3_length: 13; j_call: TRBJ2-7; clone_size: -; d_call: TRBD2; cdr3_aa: CSVGLAGGTEQYF; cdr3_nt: TGCAGCGTCGGACTAGCGGGAGGTACCGAGCAGTACTTC
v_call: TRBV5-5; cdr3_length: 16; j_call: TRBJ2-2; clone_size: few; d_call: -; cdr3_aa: CASSLLTGMNTGELFF; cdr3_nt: TGTGCCAGCAGCTTACTCACAGGAATGAACACCGGGGAGCTGTTTTTT
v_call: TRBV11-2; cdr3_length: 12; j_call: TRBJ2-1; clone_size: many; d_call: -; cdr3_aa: CASSPMVAEQFF; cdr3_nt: TGTGCCAGCAGCCCTATGGTGGCGGAGCAGTTCTTC
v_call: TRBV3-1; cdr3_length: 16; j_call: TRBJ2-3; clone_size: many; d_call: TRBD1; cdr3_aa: CASSQFRGLGTDTQYF; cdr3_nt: TGTGCCAGCAGCCAATTCAGGGGGCTGGGCACAGATACGCAGTATTTT
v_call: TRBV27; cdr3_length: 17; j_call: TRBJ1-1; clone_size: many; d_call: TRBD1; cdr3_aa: CASRPGQGLPRNTEAFF; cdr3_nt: TGTGCCAGCAGACCGGGACAGGGGCTACCACGGAACACTGAAGCTTTCTTT
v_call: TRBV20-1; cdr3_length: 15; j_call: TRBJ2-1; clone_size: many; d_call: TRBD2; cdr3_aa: CSAREVAGGGNEQFF; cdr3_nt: TGCAGTGCTAGAGAAGTAGCGGGAGGCGGGAATGAGCAGTTCTTC
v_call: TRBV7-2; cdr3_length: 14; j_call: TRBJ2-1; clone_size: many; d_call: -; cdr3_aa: CASNPRTAYNEQFF; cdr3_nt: TGTGCCAGCAACCCGAGGACAGCTTACAATGAGCAGTTCTTC
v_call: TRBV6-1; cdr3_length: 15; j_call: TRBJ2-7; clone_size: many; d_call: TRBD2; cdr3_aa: CASSSFGEGSYEQYF; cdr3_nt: TGTGCCAGCAGCTCCTTTGGGGAGGGATCCTACGAGCAGTACTTC
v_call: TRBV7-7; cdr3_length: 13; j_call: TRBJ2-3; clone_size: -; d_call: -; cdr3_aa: CASSLGKLDTQYF; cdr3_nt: TGTGCTAGCAGCTTAGGCAAGTTGGATACGCAGTATTTT
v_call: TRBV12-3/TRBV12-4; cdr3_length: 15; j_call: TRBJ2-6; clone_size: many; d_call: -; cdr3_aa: CASSFSTSGANVLTF; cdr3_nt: TGTGCCAGCAGTTTTTCGACGTCAGGGGCCAACGTCCTGACTTTC
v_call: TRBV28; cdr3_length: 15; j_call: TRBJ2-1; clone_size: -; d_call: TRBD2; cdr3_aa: CASSFLGLAGGEQFF; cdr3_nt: TGTGCCAGCAGTTTCCTCGGACTAGCGGGAGGAGAGCAGTTCTTC
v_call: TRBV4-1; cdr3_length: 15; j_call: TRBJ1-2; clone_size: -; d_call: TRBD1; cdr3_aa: CASSQEGTGGHGYTF; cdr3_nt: TGCGCCAGCAGCCAGGAAGGGACAGGGGGGCATGGCTACACCTTC
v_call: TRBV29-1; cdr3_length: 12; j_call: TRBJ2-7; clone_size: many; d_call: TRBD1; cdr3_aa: CSVGGDRDEQYF; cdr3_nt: TGCAGCGTGGGTGGGGACAGGGACGAGCAGTACTTC
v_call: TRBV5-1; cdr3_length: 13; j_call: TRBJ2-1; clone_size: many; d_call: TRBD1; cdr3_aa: CASSRTGESEQFF; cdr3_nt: TGCGCCAGCAGTCGGACAGGGGAGTCTGAGCAGTTCTTC
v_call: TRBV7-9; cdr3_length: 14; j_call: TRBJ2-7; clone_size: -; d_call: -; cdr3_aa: CASSFPGSHYEQYF; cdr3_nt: TGTGCCAGCAGCTTTCCAGGGTCTCACTACGAGCAGTACTTC
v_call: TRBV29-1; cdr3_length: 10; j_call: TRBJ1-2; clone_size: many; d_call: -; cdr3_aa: CSVAEYGYTF; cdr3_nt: TGCAGCGTGGCGGAATATGGCTACACCTTC
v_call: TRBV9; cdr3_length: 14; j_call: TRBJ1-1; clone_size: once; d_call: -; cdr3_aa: CASTSTHGTPEAFF; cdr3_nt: TGTGCCAGCACTTCAACCCATGGAACCCCTGAAGCTTTCTTT
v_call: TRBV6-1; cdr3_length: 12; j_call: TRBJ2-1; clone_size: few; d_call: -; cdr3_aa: CASSSLVDEQFF; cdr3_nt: TGTGCCAGCAGTTCCCTCGTCGATGAGCAGTTCTTC
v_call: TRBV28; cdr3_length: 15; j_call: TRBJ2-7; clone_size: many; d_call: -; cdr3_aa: CASSLLGAGSYEQYF; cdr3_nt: TGTGCCAGCAGTTTATTGGGAGCAGGGTCCTACGAGCAGTACTTC
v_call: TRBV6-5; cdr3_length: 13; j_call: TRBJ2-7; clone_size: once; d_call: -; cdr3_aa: CASSYGGSYEQYF; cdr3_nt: TGTGCCAGCAGTTACGGCGGATCCTACGAGCAGTACTTC
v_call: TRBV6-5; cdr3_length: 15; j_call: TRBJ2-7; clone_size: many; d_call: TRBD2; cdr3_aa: CASSYGLAGSYEQYF; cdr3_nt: TGTGCCAGCAGTTACGGACTAGCGGGGTCCTACGAGCAGTACTTC
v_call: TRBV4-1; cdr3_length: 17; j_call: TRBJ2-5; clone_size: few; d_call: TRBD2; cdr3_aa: CASSQGWTSGRQETQYF; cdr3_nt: TGCGCCAGCAGCCAAGGGTGGACTAGCGGGCGTCAAGAGACCCAGTACTTC
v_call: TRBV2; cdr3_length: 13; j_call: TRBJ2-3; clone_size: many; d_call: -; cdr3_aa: CASEERYTDTQYF; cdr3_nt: TGTGCCAGCGAGGAGCGGTACACAGATACGCAGTATTTT
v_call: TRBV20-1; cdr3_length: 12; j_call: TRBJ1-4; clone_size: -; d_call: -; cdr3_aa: CSVTQRNEKLFF; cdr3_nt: TGCAGCGTAACTCAGAGAAATGAAAAACTGTTTTTT
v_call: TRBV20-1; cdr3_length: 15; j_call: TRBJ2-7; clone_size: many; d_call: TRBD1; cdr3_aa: CSAFNRDSLSYEQYF; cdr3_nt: TGCAGTGCCTTCAATCGGGACAGTCTCTCCTACGAGCAGTACTTC
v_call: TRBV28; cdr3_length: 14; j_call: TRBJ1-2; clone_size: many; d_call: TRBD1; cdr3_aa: CASSPVTGNYGYTF; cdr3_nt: TGTGCCAGCAGTCCCGTGACAGGGAACTATGGCTACACCTTC
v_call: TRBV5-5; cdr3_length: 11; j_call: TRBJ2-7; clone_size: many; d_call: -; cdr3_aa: CASTLGREQYF; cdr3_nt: TGTGCCAGCACCTTGGGGCGGGAGCAGTACTTC
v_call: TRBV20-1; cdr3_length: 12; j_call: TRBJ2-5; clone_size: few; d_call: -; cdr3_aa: CSAREGQETQYF; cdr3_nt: TGCAGTGCTAGAGAAGGACAAGAGACCCAGTACTTC